Listed below are T cell receptor beta chains from one sample, sequenced in a study of T cells in Graves' hyperthyroidism and ophthalmopathy. TCRdb reprocessed the multiplex PCR reads via MiXCR and lists one record per CDR3 protein. The sample holds 600,000 to 650,000 distinct CDR3 sequences; 15% to 20% are singletons and the top ten take less than 4.5%. The specimen sequenced was blood. Every receptor here comes from a woman in her 30s with Graves' hyperthyroidism. CDR3s include the opening cysteine and the closing phenylalanine or tryptophan. A D gene is named only where the DNA matches it firmly. Clone size is given for some rows only: seen once, a few or many times, or a class if the clone is expanded.

V gene	J gene	D gene	clone size	CDR3 DNA	CDR3 protein
TRBV30	TRBJ2-2	NA	many	TGTGCCTGGAAGGGGAACACCGGGGAGCTGTTTTTT	CAWKGNTGELFF
TRBV18	TRBJ2-3	NA	many	TGTGCCAGCTCACCACCCAGTCAAGATACGCAGTATTTT	CASSPPSQDTQYF
TRBV7-3	TRBJ2-7	NA	many	TGTGCCAGCAGCTTAACGGGAGGGACAGACTACGAGCAGTACTTC	CASSLTGGTDYEQYF
TRBV12-3/TRBV12-4	TRBJ1-1	NA	many	TGTGCCAGCAGTTTCTCAGGGGACACTGAAGCTTTCTTT	CASSFSGDTEAFF
TRBV19	TRBJ2-1	NA	few	TGTGCCAGTAGCCATTCCTCCTACAATGAGCAGTTCTTC	CASSHSSYNEQFF
TRBV20-1	TRBJ2-1	TRBD2	many	TGCAGTGCGAATCCCGGGACTAGCGGGATCAATGAGCAGTTCTTC	CSANPGTSGINEQFF
TRBV6-1	TRBJ1-5	TRBD1	many	TGTGCCAGCAGCCCCGACAGGGTTTGGCAGCCCCAGCATTTT	CASSPDRVWQPQHF
TRBV12-5	TRBJ1-5	NA	many	TGTGCTAGCCAACAGGGATCCCCAAATCAGCCCCAGCATTTT	CASQQGSPNQPQHF
TRBV6-1	TRBJ1-1	NA	NA	TGTGCCAGCAGGACCGGACCGCCGAACACTGAAGCTTTCTTT	CASRTGPPNTEAFF
TRBV11-2	TRBJ2-7	NA	many	TGTGCCAGCAGCTTAATCCTTCCCTACGAGCAGTACTTC	CASSLILPYEQYF
TRBV7-9	TRBJ2-1	NA	NA	TGTGCCAGCAGCTTATGGCAGACCAATGAGCAGTTCTTC	CASSLWQTNEQFF
TRBV12-3/TRBV12-4	TRBJ1-4	TRBD1	NA	TGTGCCAGCAACCCGACAGGGGGCATTGGTGAAAAACTGTTTTTT	CASNPTGGIGEKLFF
TRBV5-1	TRBJ2-3	TRBD2	many	TGCGCCAGCAGCTCTCTGACTAGCGGGAGGGGGTCCGATACGCAGTATTTT	CASSSLTSGRGSDTQYF
TRBV28	TRBJ2-6	TRBD1	few	TGTGCCAGCAGCCCGGAGACAGGGAGTGGGGCCAACGTCCTGACTTTC	CASSPETGSGANVLTF
TRBV28	TRBJ2-5	TRBD2	many	TGTGCCAGCAGTTGGAAACTAGCGGGAGGCCAAAGGGAGACCCAGTACTTC	CASSWKLAGGQRETQYF
TRBV7-9	TRBJ2-1	TRBD2	many	TGTGCCAGCAGCCCAAGTGGGGGGGGGACCTCCTACAATGAGCAGTTCTTC	CASSPSGGGTSYNEQFF
TRBV2	TRBJ2-2	TRBD1	many	TGTGCCAGCAGTGAAGAGAGGGGGCGCACCGGGGAGCTGTTTTTT	CASSEERGRTGELFF
TRBV29-1	TRBJ1-2	TRBD1	NA	TGCAGCGCATGGACAGGGTCGAACTATGGCTACACCTTC	CSAWTGSNYGYTF
TRBV11-3	TRBJ2-1	NA	NA	TGTGCCAGCAGCTTAGGAGAAAACCATGAGCAGTTCTTC	CASSLGENHEQFF
TRBV2	TRBJ2-1	NA	many	TGTGCCAGCAGGGACTCCAGCTCCTACAATGAGCAGTTCTTC	CASRDSSSYNEQFF
TRBV28	TRBJ2-1	NA	many	TGTGCCAGCAGTTTATTCGGTACGTCCTACAATGAGCAGTTCTTC	CASSLFGTSYNEQFF
TRBV18	TRBJ1-3	NA	many	TGTGCCAGCTCACCTATAGGCAGAAGCTCTGGAAACACCATATATTTT	CASSPIGRSSGNTIYF
TRBV29-1	TRBJ2-7	NA	NA	TGCAGCGCTGTCGGCCAGCGGAGCTCCTACGAGCAGTACTTC	CSAVGQRSSYEQYF
TRBV2	TRBJ2-7	TRBD2	many	TGTGCCAGCCTCAAAGGTAGGACTAGCGGATCATACGAGCAGTACTTC	CASLKGRTSGSYEQYF
TRBV6-1	TRBJ2-7	NA	many	TGTGCCAGCAGTGAACTATGGGTTAGCTCCTACGAGCAGTACTTC	CASSELWVSSYEQYF
TRBV11-2	TRBJ2-7	NA	NA	TGTGCCAGCAGCAAGGACAGCTACTACGGGCAGTACTTC	CASSKDSYYGQYF
TRBV9	TRBJ1-2	TRBD1	few	TGTGCCAGCAGCGGACGACAGGGAGTCAACTATGGCTACACCTTC	CASSGRQGVNYGYTF
TRBV24-1	TRBJ2-3	NA	NA	TGTGCCACCAGTGTCGTAGGGGCAGATACGCAGTATTTT	CATSVVGADTQYF
TRBV4-2	TRBJ2-5	NA	once	TGTGCCAGCAGCTGGGGCAATAGCGGTTGGGAGACCCAGTACTTC	CASSWGNSGWETQYF
TRBV27	TRBJ2-3	TRBD2	NA	TGTGCCAGCAGTTTATCGCGGAGTTTATTTGGACTAGCGACTAATACGCAGTATTTT	CASSLSRSLFGLATNTQYF
TRBV7-9	TRBJ1-1	NA	many	TGTGCCAGCATGCCGGGCACTGAAGCTTTCTTT	CASMPGTEAFF
TRBV28	TRBJ2-7	TRBD1	NA	TGTGCCAGCAGTTCCCGGGACAGGGAAATCAACGAGCAGTACTTC	CASSSRDREINEQYF
TRBV14	TRBJ2-1	NA	NA	TGTGCCAGCAGCTTAAGGGGGGCCCGCTCCTACAATGAGCAGTTCTTC	CASSLRGARSYNEQFF
TRBV20-1	TRBJ2-3	NA	many	TGCAGTGCTGACAGAGACACAGATACGCAGTATTTT	CSADRDTDTQYF
TRBV29-1	TRBJ2-5	NA	few	TGCAGCGTTGAAGATCTATCGGGTGGAGAGACCCAGTACTTC	CSVEDLSGGETQYF
TRBV28	TRBJ2-7	TRBD2	many	TGTGCCAGCCGACCGTGGGGACTAGCGTTCTACGAGCAGTACTTC	CASRPWGLAFYEQYF
TRBV29-1	TRBJ2-5	TRBD2	NA	TGCAGCGTTGCGAACAGGGGACTAGCGGGTTCGGAGACCCAGTACTTC	CSVANRGLAGSETQYF
TRBV19	TRBJ2-2	NA	NA	TGTGCCAGTAGTGCTTTACCCGGGGAGCTGTTTTTT	CASSALPGELFF
TRBV19	TRBJ2-6	TRBD1	NA	TGTGCCAGTAGTGGTGGACAGGCCAGCTCTGGGGCCAACGTCCTGACTTTC	CASSGGQASSGANVLTF
TRBV20-1	TRBJ2-5	TRBD2	NA	TGCAGTGCTCCTGGGACTAGCGGCCAAGAGACCCAGTACTTC	CSAPGTSGQETQYF